This TCR beta chain was obtained from a study of T cells in Graves' hyperthyroidism and ophthalmopathy. This clonotype came up many times. CDR1 and CDR2 (germline): SGHKS, YYEKEE (reference sequence). This CDR3 spans 15 amino acids. Trimming took 0 bases from V and 3 from J, leaving 12 bases between them. RNA transcripts served as the template for amplifying TCR beta CDR3 regions. During a first-round RT-PCR of the TCR CDR3, the HTBI primer set was used. TCRdb analysed the multiplex PCR reads with MiXCR anew, one entry per CDR3 protein. Counted here are some 200,000 distinct CDR3 sequences, less than 20% occurring once; the ten biggest clones make up roughly 55%.

V is TRBV5-5 and J is TRBJ1-2; no clear D gene. The sample comprised blood. The clonotype originates from a woman between 50 and 59 years old with Graves' hyperthyroidism. As DNA, the CDR3 is TGTGCCAGCAGCTTGGCGGGTCAACCACACTATGGCTACACCTTC. Translation: CASSLAGQPHYGYTF.